Shown below are 4 T cell receptor beta chains from a single sample sequenced in a study of STAT3 mutations in large granular lymphocyte leukemia. The study, taken as a whole, reports: Every T-LGLL patient had at least one immunodominant TCRbeta clonotype.

Antigens of these TCRs are unknown. Assay: immunoSEQ multiplex PCR; the TCRdb copy retains only in-frame clones and omits some. The data hold 12,000 or so clones, with 85% observed a single time. Sequenced input: peripheral blood mononuclear cells. The receptors here all came from a man older than 75 with T-cell large granular lymphocyte leukemia. Some clones in this sample may be carry-over from other donors' samples.

The chain recombines TRBV4-3 with TRBJ2-7; possible D gene TRBD2, 6 bases. The germline V gene has CDR1 LGHNA and CDR2 YSLEER. V lost 0 bases and J 6 bases, leaving 9 bases between the germline ends. This CDR3 spans 13 amino acids. The chain's CDR3 is CASSQDLGGEQYF. CDR3 bases: TGCGCCAGCAGCCAAGATTTGGGGGGCGAGCAGTACTTC.

About this clone itself: The junction departs from germline at one end; a sequencing error may be responsible. The J gene is TRBJ2-7, the V gene TRBV5-5; D is undetermined. The CDR3 consists of 14 residues. Germline lookup yields CDR1 SGHKS and CDR2 YYEKEE (reference sequence). The CDR3 sequence: CASSVGTVSFEQYF. The CDR3 DNA is TGTGCCAGCAGTGTTGGTACCGTCTCCTTCGAGCAGTACTTC. Combining the CDR3 with reference TRBV5-5 and TRBJ2-7 gives the whole variable domain DAGVTQSPTHLIKTRGQQVTLRCSPISGHKSVSWYQQVLGQGPQFIFQYYEKEERGRGNFPDRFSARQFPNYSSELNVNALLLGDSALYLCASSVGTVSFEQYFGPGTRLTVT.

The chain is built from TRBV7-2 and TRBJ2-7, with D possibly called TRBD1 or TRBD2 (6 bases each). CDR3 size: 15 residues. Trimming shortened V by 6 bases and J by 0 bases, and 15 bases separated the two germline ends. Germline CDR1 reads SGHTA; CDR2 reads FQGNSA. CDR3 nucleotide sequence: TGTGCCAGCAGGGGGGGCGGGACAAGCTCCTACGAGCAGTACTTC. Amino acid sequence: CASRGGGTSSYEQYF.

This chain uses TRBV30 with TRBJ2-3; no clear D. V was pared by 6 bases and J by 2 bases, with 12 bases between. The germline gives CDR1 GTSNPN, CDR2 SVGIG (reference sequence). This CDR3 contains 13 residues. The CDR3 bases are TGTGCCTGCTATCCGGACCCCACAGATACGCAGTATTTT. Encoded protein: CACYPDPTDTQYF.